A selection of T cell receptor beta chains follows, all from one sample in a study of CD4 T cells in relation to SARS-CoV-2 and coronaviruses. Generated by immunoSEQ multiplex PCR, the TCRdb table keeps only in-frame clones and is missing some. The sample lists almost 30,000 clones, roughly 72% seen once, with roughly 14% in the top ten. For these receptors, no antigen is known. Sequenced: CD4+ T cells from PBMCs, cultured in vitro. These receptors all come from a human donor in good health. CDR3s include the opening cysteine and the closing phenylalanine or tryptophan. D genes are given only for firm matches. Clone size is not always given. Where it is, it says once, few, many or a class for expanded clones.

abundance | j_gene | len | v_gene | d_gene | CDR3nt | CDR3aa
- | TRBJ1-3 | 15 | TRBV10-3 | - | TGTGCCATCAGTGATGGCGGACCCTCTGGAAACACCATATATTTT | CAISDGGPSGNTIYF
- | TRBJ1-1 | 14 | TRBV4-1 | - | TGCGCCAGCAGCCCCGCACGGGCCGGCACAGAAGCTTTCTTT | CASSPARAGTEAFF
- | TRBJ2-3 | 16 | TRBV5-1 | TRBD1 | TGCGCCAGCAGCTTGGCCGGGACAGGTGGAACAGATACGCAGTATTTT | CASSLAGTGGTDTQYF
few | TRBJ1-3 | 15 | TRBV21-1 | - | TGTGCCAGCAGCAAAGAGGAGGTCTCTGGAAACACCATATATTTT | CASSKEEVSGNTIYF
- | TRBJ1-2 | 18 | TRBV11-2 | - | TGTGCCAGCAGCTTACTCTCCGGACAGCCGAAAACCCTCTATGGCTACACCTTC | CASSLLSGQPKTLYGYTF
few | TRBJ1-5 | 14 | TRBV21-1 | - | TGTGCCAGCAGCAAAAGTAAGCGGGATCAGCCCCAGCATTTT | CASSKSKRDQPQHF
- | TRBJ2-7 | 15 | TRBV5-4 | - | TGTGCCAGCAGCTACGACCCGGAGTTTACCTACGAGCAGTACTTC | CASSYDPEFTYEQYF
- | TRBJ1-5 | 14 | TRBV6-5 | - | TGTGCCAGCAGTTTCCCCGACAGGAATCAGCCCCAGCATTTT | CASSFPDRNQPQHF
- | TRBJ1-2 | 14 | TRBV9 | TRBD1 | TGTGCCAGCAGCGTAGAAAACAGGGGGAATGGCTACACCTTC | CASSVENRGNGYTF
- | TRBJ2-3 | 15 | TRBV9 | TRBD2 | TGTGCCAGCAGCGTAGGACTAGCGGGAGGAGATACGCAGTATTTT | CASSVGLAGGDTQYF
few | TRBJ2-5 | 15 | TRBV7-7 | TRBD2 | TGTGCTAGCAGCACAGAGAGCGGGAGTGGGGAGACCCAGTACTTC | CASSTESGSGETQYF
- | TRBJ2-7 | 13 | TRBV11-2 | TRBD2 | TGTGCCAGCAGCTTAAGGACTAGCCAGGAGCAGTACTTC | CASSLRTSQEQYF
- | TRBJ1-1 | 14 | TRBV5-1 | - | TGCGCCAGCAGCTTGGAAAGAACATACACTGAAGCTTTCTTT | CASSLERTYTEAFF
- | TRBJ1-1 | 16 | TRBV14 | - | TGTGCCAGCAGCCAATATTACGCCTCGTCGGGCACTGAAGCTTTCTTT | CASSQYYASSGTEAFF
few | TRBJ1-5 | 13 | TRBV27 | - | TGTGCCAGCAGTTCCGGGCTAGGGCAGCCCCAGCATTTT | CASSSGLGQPQHF
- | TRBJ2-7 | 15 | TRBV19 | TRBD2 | TGTGCCAGTAGCCATGGACTAGCGGGAACCTACGAGCAGTACTTC | CASSHGLAGTYEQYF
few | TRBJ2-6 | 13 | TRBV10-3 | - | TGTGCCATCACGGGCTCTGCCGCCAACGTCCTGACTTTC | CAITGSAANVLTF
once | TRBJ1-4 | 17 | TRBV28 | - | TGTGCCAGCAGTTTAAGGCCACTGGGATCTAGAAATGAAAAACTGTTTTTT | CASSLRPLGSRNEKLFF
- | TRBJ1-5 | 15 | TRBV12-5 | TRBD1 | TGTGCTAGTGGTCCCCAGGGAGGGGGCATTCAGCCCCAGCATTTT | CASGPQGGGIQPQHF
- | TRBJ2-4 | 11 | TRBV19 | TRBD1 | TGTGCCAGTAGTAACAGGACAGGCGCGTACTTC | CASSNRTGAYF
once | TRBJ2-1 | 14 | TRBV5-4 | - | TGTGCCAGCAGCTTGTTATCGGCCTACAATGAGCAGTTCTTC | CASSLLSAYNEQFF
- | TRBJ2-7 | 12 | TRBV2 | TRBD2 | TGTGCCAGTTCCGGGACTAGCTACGAGCAGTACTTC | CASSGTSYEQYF
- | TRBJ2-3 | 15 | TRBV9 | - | TGTGCCAGCAGCGGGGCGGGACAGCCGACAGATACGCAGTATTTT | CASSGAGQPTDTQYF
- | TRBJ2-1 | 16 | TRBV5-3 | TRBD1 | TGTGCCAGAAGCTTGGGTGGGAGGACAGGGAGGATTGAGCAGTTCTTC | CARSLGGRTGRIEQFF
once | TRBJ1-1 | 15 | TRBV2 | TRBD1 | TGTGCCAGCAGACCCGGCAGGGGGGCGAACACTGAAGCTTTCTTT | CASRPGRGANTEAFF
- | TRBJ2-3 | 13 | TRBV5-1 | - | TGCGCCAGCATCCCCTCGGGTACAGATACGCAGTATTTT | CASIPSGTDTQYF
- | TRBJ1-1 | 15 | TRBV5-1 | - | TGCGCCAGCAGCCCGGAGACGGGGGGATCCACTGAAGCTTTCTTT | CASSPETGGSTEAFF
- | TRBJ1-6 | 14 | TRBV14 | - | TGTGCCAGCAGCCAAGGAGGGTATAATTCACCCCTCCACTTT | CASSQGGYNSPLHF
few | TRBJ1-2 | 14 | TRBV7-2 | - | TGTGCCAGCAGCTCAGCACGGGGGGGGCTGGGCTACACCTTC | CASSSARGGLGYTF
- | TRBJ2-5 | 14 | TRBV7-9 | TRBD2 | TGTGCCAGCAGCTTAGCCGGGCCGGGGGGGACCCAGTACTTC | CASSLAGPGGTQYF
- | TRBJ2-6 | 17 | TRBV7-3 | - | TGTGCCAGCAGCTTAAGGGGCAGCTCCTCTGGGGCCAACGTCCTGACTTTC | CASSLRGSSSGANVLTF
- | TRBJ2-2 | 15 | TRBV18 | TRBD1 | TGTGCCAGCTCACCCCAGGGACAGACCACCGGGGAGCTGTTTTTT | CASSPQGQTTGELFF
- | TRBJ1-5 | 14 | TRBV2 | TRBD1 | TGTGCCAGCAGTGGACAGGGGCTGGAGCAGCCCCAGCATTTT | CASSGQGLEQPQHF
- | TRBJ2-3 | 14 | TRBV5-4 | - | TGTGCCAGCAGCCCGGACAGCTCGACAGATACGCAGTATTTT | CASSPDSSTDTQYF
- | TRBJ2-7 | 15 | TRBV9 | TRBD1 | TGTGCCAGCAGCAAAGGGACAGGGAAGGAATACGAGCAGTACTTC | CASSKGTGKEYEQYF
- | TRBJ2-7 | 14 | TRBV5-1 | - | TGCGCCAGCAGCCCAGGAGGCGGGCTAGACGAGCAGTACTTC | CASSPGGGLDEQYF
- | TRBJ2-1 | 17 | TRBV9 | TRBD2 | TGTGCCAGCAGCGGCTTTAGGGGACTAGCGGGGAACAATGAGCAGTTCTTC | CASSGFRGLAGNNEQFF
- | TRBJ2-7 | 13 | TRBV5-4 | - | TGTGCCAGCAGCTTGCTGGGGAACTACGAGCAGTACTTC | CASSLLGNYEQYF
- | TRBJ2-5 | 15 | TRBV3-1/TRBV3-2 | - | TGTGCCAGCAGCCAAGATACGGGGGGCCAGGAGACCCAGTACTTC | CASSQDTGGQETQYF
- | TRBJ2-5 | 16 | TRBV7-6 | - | TGTGCCAGCAGGAACCCTTATACCATCCTGGGGGAGACCCAGTACTTC | CASRNPYTILGETQYF
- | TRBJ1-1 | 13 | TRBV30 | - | TGTGCTTCCGCAGGACGTATGAACACTGAAGCTTTCTTT | CASAGRMNTEAFF
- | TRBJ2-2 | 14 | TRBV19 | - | TGTGCCAGTAGTGTGACAGGTGGAACCGGGGAGCTGTTTTTT | CASSVTGGTGELFF
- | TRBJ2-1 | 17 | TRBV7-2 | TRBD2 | TGTGCCAGCAGCTTAGCGCTAGTGGCTAGCGGGAGTGTTGAGCAGTTCTTC | CASSLALVASGSVEQFF
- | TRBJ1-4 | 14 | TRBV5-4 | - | TGTGCCAGCAGCTTGGATTTGTCGGATGAAAAACTGTTTTTT | CASSLDLSDEKLFF
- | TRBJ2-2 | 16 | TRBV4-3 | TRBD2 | TGCGCCAGCAGTCTAGTAGCGGGGGGTTACACCGGGGAGCTGTTTTTT | CASSLVAGGYTGELFF
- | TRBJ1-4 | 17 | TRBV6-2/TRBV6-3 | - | TGTGCCAGCAGTTACATCCGGGGCTCTGCGACTAATGAAAAACTGTTTTTT | CASSYIRGSATNEKLFF
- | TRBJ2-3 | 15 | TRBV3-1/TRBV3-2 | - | TGTGCCAGCAGCCCGACTTCCGTCAGGGCAGATACGCAGTATTTT | CASSPTSVRADTQYF
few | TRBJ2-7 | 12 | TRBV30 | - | TGTGCCTGGATTAGGGAAGGGAACGAGCAGTACTTC | CAWIREGNEQYF
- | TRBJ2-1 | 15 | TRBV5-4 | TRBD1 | TGTGCCAGCAGCCAAGACAGGGAATCCTACAATGAGCAGTTCTTC | CASSQDRESYNEQFF
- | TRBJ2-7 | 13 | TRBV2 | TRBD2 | TGTGCCAGCAGTGACCCTCTAGCGGTCGGGCAGTACTTC | CASSDPLAVGQYF